The 15 T cell receptor beta chains below come from one sample, sequenced in a study of blood T cell repertoires in COVID-19. Clones were read by immunoSEQ multiplex PCR, and TCRdb kept only the in-frame ones, dropping some. This sample has some 30,000 clones; approximately 91% occur once, and the top ten carry roughly an eighth. The specimen was peripheral blood. Source of these receptors: a human donor with active COVID-19. The donor label of this sample is uncertain.

This sequence joins TRBV6-1 and TRBJ1-5; TRBD1 is a possible D gene (5 bases). The CDR3 length is 15 residues. CDR1 and CDR2 (germline): MNHNS, SASEGT. Trimming removed 2 bases from V and 7 bases from J, with 15 bases in between. The DNA for the CDR3 is TGTGCCAGCAGTGAAAGGGGCTTTTCAAGCCAGCCCCAGCATTTT. Protein sequence: CASSERGFSSQPQHF.

The V and J genes are TRBV19 and TRBJ2-7; 10 bases match TRBD1. Germline values: CDR1 LNHDA, CDR2 SQIVND (reference sequence). The CDR3 loop spans 14 amino acids. The trim removed 4 bases at V and 3 bases at J, leaving 3 bases unmatched. CDR3 sequence reads: CASSRDRGRYEQYF. The CDR3 nucleotides are TGTGCCAGTAGTAGGGACAGGGGACGCTACGAGCAGTACTTC.

The chain recombines TRBV5-1 with TRBJ1-1; possibly TRBD1 for D (5 bases). V dropped 4 bases and J dropped 1 base, with 14 bases sitting between them. The CDR3 is 15 residues long. Per the germline V gene, CDR1 is SGHRS and CDR2 is YFSETQ. CDR3 nucleotides: TGCGCCAGCAGCCCACAGGCAGGGTGGAACACTGAAGCTTTCTTT. Protein product: CASSPQAGWNTEAFF.

The chain employs TRBV11-2 and TRBJ1-1, with 7 bases lining up with TRBD1. This CDR3 comprises 14 residues. With V trimmed by 4 bases and J by 5 bases, 7 bases remained unmatched. CDR1 and CDR2 (germline): SGHAT, FQNNGV. This CDR3 is CASSYQRGRTEAFF. CDR3 bases: TGTGCCAGCAGCTATCAGAGGGGGCGGACTGAAGCTTTCTTT. The full variable domain, in which reference TRBV11-2 and TRBJ1-1 provide the parts outside the CDR3, is EAGVAQSPRYKIIEKRQSVAFWCNPISGHATLYWYQQILGQGPKLLIQFQNNGVVDDSQLPKDRFSAERLKGVDSTLKIQPAKLEDSAVYLCASSYQRGRTEAFFGQGTRLTVV.

V is TRBV5-4 and J is TRBJ2-7, with 9 bases fitting TRBD2. CDR3 length: 15 residues. V was clipped by 0 bases and J by 7 bases; unmatched bases: 8. Germline V gene sequence: CDR1 SGHNT, CDR2 YYREEE (reference sequence). Here the CDR3 DNA reads TGTGCCAGCAGCTTGGATTCAGCGGGGGGAAGGGAGCAGTACTTC. Its protein product is CASSLDSAGGREQYF.

The chain joins TRBV5-1 to TRBJ2-7, with 7 positions matching TRBD1. J gave up 2 bases and V 4 bases, and 6 bases lay outside the gene matches. Germline CDR1 is SGHRS and CDR2 is YFSETQ. The CDR3 length is 14 residues. The CDR3 DNA reads TGCGCCAGCAGCAATCGGGACAGCGCCTACGAGCAGTACTTC. Protein sequence: CASSNRDSAYEQYF.

Only a few counts were recorded for this clone. This chain joins TRBV5-1 and TRBJ2-7, with D perhaps matching TRBD1 (6 bases). V gave up 4 bases and J gave up 3 bases, with 8 bases separating them. The CDR3 totals 12 residues. Germline V lookup: CDR1 SGHRS, CDR2 YFSETQ. The CDR3 coding sequence is TGCGCCAGCAGCCGACAGGACTACGAGCAGTACTTC. This sequence encodes CASSRQDYEQYF. The whole variable domain, filled in from reference TRBV5-1 and TRBJ2-7, reads KAGVTQTPRYLIKTRGQQVTLSCSPISGHRSVSWYQQTPGQGLQFLFEYFSETQRNKGNFPGRFSGRQFSNSRSEMNVSTLELGDSALYLCASSRQDYEQYFGPGTRLTVT.

This rearrangement joins TRBV4-3 to TRBJ2-6, with unresolved D. Germline CDR1 reads LGHNA; CDR2 reads YSLEER. CDR3 size: 15 residues. V lost 1 base and J lost 4, with 8 bases in between. Written as DNA, the CDR3 is TGCGCCAGCAGCCAAGGACACCGAGGGGCCAACGTCCTGACTTTC. This codes for CASSQGHRGANVLTF.

V gene TRBV5-1 combines with J gene TRBJ2-5, with 7 positions matching TRBD2. V gave up 2 bases and J gave up 5 bases; unmatched junction bases: 6. The V gene's germline CDR1 is SGHRS and CDR2 YFSETQ. The CDR3 extends over 14 amino acids. The CDR3 DNA sequence: TGCGCCAGCAGCTTTGGGGGAGGGAAGGAGACCCAGTACTTC. This codes for CASSFGGGKETQYF.

This chain joins TRBV5-1 and TRBJ2-3; 8 bases align to TRBD2. Per the germline V gene, CDR1 is SGHRS and CDR2 is YFSETQ. CDR3 length: 16 amino acids. Losses at the gene ends were 1 base for V and 5 bases for J; bases not matched to a gene: 9. In DNA, the CDR3 is TGCGCCAGCAGCTTGCTCTTGGGGACTAGACAAGATACGCAGTATTTT. It codes for CASSLLLGTRQDTQYF.

This chain links TRBV29-1 with TRBJ1-5; 9 bases agree with TRBD1. The CDR3 is 14 amino acids. Trimming removed 7 bases from V and 4 bases from J; junction bases left unmatched: 8. In germline, CDR1 is SQVTM, CDR2 ANQGSEA. For the CDR3, the DNA is TGCAGCGCCACAGGGGGCTCGGGTAATCAGCCCCAGCATTTT. Encoded protein: CSATGGSGNQPQHF.

The V call is TRBV5-8, the J call TRBJ1-2, with a possible D match to TRBD1 (5 bases). CDR1 and CDR2 (germline): SGHTS, YDEGEE. The V gene lost 3 bases and the J gene lost 2 bases, with 14 bases spanning the gap. This CDR3 region has 15 residues. The CDR3 DNA is TGTGCCAGCAGCTCTACGCTTTCAGGGAACTATGGCTACACCTTC. Protein: CASSSTLSGNYGYTF. The entire variable domain, with the rest obtained from reference TRBV5-8 and TRBJ1-2, is as follows: EAGVTQSPTHLIKTRGQQATLRCSPISGHTSVYWYQQALGLGLQFLLWYDEGEERNRGNFPPRFSGRQFPNYSSELNVNALELEDSALYLCASSSTLSGNYGYTFGSGTRLTVV.

The chain carries TRBV10-3 and TRBJ1-3; a possible D gene is TRBD1 (6 bases). CDR3 length equals 13 residues. Looked up from germline, CDR1 is ENHRY and CDR2 is SYGVKD. The V gene lost 6 bases and the J gene lost 0 bases, with 6 bases spanning the gap. The CDR3 loop reads CAIRDSSGNTIYF. Here the CDR3 DNA reads TGTGCCATCAGGGACAGCTCTGGAAACACCATATATTTT.

The V gene is TRBV19, the J gene TRBJ1-2; D unresolved. The V end was cut by 6 bases, the J end by 7 bases, with 12 bases between. The CDR3 has 12 residues. Germline V CDR1 and CDR2: LNHDA, SQIVND (reference sequence). CDR3 coding DNA: TGTGCCAGTAGCCCGGGGTGGATTGGCTACACCTTC. It specifies CASSPGWIGYTF.

The chain has TRBV7-2 and TRBJ2-5, with 16 bases that match TRBD2. Germline CDR1 SGHTA, CDR2 FQGNSA. CDR3 length: 16 amino acids. Trimming took 4 bases from V and 5 from J; bases not matched to a gene: 4. The CDR3 nucleotides are TGTGCCAGCAGCTCGGGACTAGCGGGGGGGCCCGAGACCCAGTACTTC. It encodes CASSSGLAGGPETQYF.